This T cell receptor (beta chain) was obtained from a study of molecular identifiers for immune sequencing clone quantification. Findings of the study overall: A shared barcode on identical TCR molecules could lead to underestimated sizes for highly expanded clones. Amid one million naive cells, spiked Jurkat TCR RNA from one cell was reportedly still detectable.

Germline V lookup: CDR1 MGHRA, CDR2 YSYEKL. The V gene lost 1 base and the J gene lost 8 bases, with 14 bases spanning the gap. This CDR3 is built from 15 residues. This clonotype was seen ten or more times. The antigen remains unidentified. With RNA at 10%, 30% or 50%, naive CD8 libraries came from roughly 20,000 to 1,000,000 sorted cells. Sorting defined naive CD8 T cells as CD8+CD4-CCR7+CD45RA+. In TCRdb, the PCR reads were re-called with MiXCR into one record per CDR3 protein. The table records some 580,000 distinct CDR3 sequences, roughly 25% of them present only once. The rearrangement uses TRBV4-1 and TRBJ1-4, with a tentative D call TRBD1 (5 bases). Sample: naive CD8+ T cells from blood, with Jurkat cell RNA spiked in. Subset reported: FACS-sorted CD8+CD4-CCR7+CD45RA+ naive T cells. The source of this sequence is a human donor in good health. Some libraries in this study had Jurkat cell RNA spiked in. This chain's CDR3 is CASSQVQGPREKLFF. The CDR3 region has the DNA TGCGCCAGCAGCCAAGTTCAGGGCCCGCGCGAAAAACTGTTTTTT.